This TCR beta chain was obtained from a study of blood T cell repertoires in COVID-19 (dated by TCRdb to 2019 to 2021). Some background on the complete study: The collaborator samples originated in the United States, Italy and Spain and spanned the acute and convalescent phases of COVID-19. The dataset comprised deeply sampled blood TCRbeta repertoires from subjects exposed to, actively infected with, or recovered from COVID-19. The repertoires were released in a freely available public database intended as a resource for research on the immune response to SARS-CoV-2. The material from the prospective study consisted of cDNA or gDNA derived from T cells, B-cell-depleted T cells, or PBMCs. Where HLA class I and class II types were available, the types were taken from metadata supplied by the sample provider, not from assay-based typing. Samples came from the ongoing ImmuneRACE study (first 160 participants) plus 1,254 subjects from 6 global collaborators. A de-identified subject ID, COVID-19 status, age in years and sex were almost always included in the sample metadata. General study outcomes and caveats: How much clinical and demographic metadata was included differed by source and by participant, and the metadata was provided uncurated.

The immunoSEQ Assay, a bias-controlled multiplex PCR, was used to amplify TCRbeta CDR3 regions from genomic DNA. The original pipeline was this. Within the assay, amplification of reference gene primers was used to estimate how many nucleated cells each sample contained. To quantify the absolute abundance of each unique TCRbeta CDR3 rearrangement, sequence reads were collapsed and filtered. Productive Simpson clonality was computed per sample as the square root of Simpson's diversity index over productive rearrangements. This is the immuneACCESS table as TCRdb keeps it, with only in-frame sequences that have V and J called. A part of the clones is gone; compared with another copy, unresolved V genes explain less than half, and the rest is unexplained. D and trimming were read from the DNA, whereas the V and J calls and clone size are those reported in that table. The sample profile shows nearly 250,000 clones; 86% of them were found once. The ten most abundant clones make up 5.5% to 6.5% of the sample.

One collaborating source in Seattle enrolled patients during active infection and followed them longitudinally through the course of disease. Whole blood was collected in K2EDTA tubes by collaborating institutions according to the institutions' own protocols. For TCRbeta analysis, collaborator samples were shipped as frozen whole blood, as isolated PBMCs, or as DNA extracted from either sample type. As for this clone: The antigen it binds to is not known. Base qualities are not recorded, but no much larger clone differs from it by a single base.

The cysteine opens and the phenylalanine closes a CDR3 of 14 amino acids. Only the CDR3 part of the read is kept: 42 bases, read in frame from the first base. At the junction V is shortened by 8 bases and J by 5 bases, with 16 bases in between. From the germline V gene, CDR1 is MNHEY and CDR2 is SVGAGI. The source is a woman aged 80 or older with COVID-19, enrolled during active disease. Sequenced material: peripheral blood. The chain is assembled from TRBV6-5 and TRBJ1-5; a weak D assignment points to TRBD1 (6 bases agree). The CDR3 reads CASQEMTGYQPQHF. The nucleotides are TGTGCCAGCCAAGAAATGACAGGCTATCAGCCCCAGCATTTT.